The rows below give T cell receptor beta chains drawn from one sample of a study of Ad26.COV2.S vaccination and SARS-CoV-2 variants. Profiling relied on immunoSEQ multiplex PCR, and the TCRdb table lists in-frame clones only, not all of them. The sample carries hundreds of thousands of clones, around 92% recorded once. The sequenced sample was peripheral blood, obtained in a trial of Ad26.COV2.S vaccine versus placebo. The receptors were gathered from a person aged 18-60 years who received the Ad26.COV2.S COVID-19 vaccine or a placebo. Both conserved end residues are part of each CDR3. The D gene is left open where the match is weak.

D	V	J	DNA	CDR3
-	TRBV10-1	TRBJ2-3	TGCGCCAGCAGTGAGTCGGGAGCAGATACGCAGTATTTT	CASSESGADTQYF
TRBD1	TRBV5-1	TRBJ2-7	TGCGCCAGCAGCCCAGCCAGGGACAGGCCAAACTCCTACGAGCAGTACTTC	CASSPARDRPNSYEQYF
TRBD1	TRBV6-2/TRBV6-3	TRBJ2-7	TGTGCCAGCAGATACCGGGACAGGGGGCTGCGTTACTCCTACGAGCAGTACTTC	CASRYRDRGLRYSYEQYF
-	TRBV5-1	TRBJ2-1	TGCGCCAGCAGCTCCCCAGATTACAATGAGCAGTTCTTC	CASSSPDYNEQFF
-	TRBV7-2	TRBJ1-2	TGTGCCAGCAGCTTATGGGGGGCGCAGGGCTACACCTTC	CASSLWGAQGYTF
TRBD1	TRBV6-6	TRBJ2-5	TGTGCCAGCAGTGCCCAGGGACAGGGGCCCAGGGAGACCCAGTACTTC	CASSAQGQGPRETQYF
TRBD1	TRBV7-2	TRBJ1-4	TGTGCCAGCAGCTCAGGGACAGACTTCACGGAAAAACTGTTTTTT	CASSSGTDFTEKLFF
TRBD1	TRBV4-1	TRBJ2-7	TGCGCCAGCAGCCAAGGACCGGGACAGGACGAGCAGTACTTC	CASSQGPGQDEQYF
TRBD1	TRBV18	TRBJ1-4	TGTGCCAGCTCACCATATACGGCTACAGGGGGTTTTGAAAAACTGTTTTTT	CASSPYTATGGFEKLFF
-	TRBV6-5	TRBJ1-3	TGTGCCAGCAGTTACGGTTATGGAAACACCATATATTTT	CASSYGYGNTIYF
-	TRBV30	TRBJ1-1	TGTGCCTGGAGTGTATGGGGGCTTAGCACTGAAGCTTTCTTT	CAWSVWGLSTEAFF
-	TRBV2	TRBJ2-1	TGTGCCAGCAGAATCCGCTTGATCCTCGCAACTACAATGGAGCAGTTCTTC	CASRIRLILATTMEQFF
-	TRBV5-6	TRBJ1-5	TGTGCCAGCAGCTCCCATCTTAACAGGGTATGGGGTCAGCCCCAGCATTTT	CASSSHLNRVWGQPQHF
-	TRBV25-1	TRBJ1-1	TGTGCCAGCAGTGATGGGGTCAGGGACTTGGGGAACACTGAAGCTTTCTTT	CASSDGVRDLGNTEAFF